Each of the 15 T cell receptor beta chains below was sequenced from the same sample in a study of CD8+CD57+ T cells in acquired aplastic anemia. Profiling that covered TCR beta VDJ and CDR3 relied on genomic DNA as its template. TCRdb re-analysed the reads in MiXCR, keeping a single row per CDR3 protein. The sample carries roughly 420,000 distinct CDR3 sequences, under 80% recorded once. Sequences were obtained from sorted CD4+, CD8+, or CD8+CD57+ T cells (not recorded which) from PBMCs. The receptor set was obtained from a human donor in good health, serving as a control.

The CDR3 protein is CSAKQGSSSPPLHF. CDR3 nucleotides: TGCAGTGCTAAACAGGGATCAAGTTCACCACCCCTCCACTTT. The chain combines TRBV20-1 with TRBJ1-6; TRBD1 is a possible D gene (6 bases). The germline V gene encodes CDR1 DFQATT and CDR2 SNEGSKA (reference sequence). The CDR3 extends over 14 amino acids. V shed 4 bases and J shed 11 bases, with 18 bases lying between them.

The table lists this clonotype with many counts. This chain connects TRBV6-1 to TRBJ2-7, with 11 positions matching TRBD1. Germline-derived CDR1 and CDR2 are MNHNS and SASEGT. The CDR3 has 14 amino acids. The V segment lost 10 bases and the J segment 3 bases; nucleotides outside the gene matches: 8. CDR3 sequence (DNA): TGTGCCACCCGTTGGGGACAGGGGGTCTACGAGCAGTACTTC. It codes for CATRWGQGVYEQYF.

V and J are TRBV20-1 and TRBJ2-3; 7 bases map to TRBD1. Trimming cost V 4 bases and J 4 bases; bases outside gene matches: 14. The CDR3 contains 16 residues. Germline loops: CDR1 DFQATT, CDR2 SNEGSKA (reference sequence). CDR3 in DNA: TGCAGTGCTACCCCGACAGGGAATCTCTGCCCAGATACGCAGTATTTT. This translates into CSATPTGNLCPDTQYF.

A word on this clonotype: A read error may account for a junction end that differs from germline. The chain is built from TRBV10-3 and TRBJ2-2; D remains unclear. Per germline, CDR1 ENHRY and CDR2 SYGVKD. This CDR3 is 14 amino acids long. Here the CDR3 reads CAISGPDETGGLIF. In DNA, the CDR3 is TGTGCCATCAGTGGGCCAGATGAGACCGGTGGCCTGATTTTT.

The CDR3 DNA reads TGTGCCAGCAGTGACCCGGGGAAAGGCACGAATACGCAGTATTTT. It translates to CASSDPGKGTNTQYF. This chain joins TRBV25-1 and TRBJ2-3; possible D gene TRBD2, 5 bases. The CDR3 contains 15 residues. Germline loops: CDR1 MGHDK, CDR2 SYGVNS. The V end lost 3 bases, the J end lost 7 bases, and 17 bases lay between the germline ends.

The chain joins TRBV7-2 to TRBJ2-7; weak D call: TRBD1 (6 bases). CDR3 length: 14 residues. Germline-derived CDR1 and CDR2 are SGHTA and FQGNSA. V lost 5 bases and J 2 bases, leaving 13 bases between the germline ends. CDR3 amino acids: CASSVGQQTYEQYF. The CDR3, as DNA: TGTGCCAGCAGCGTAGGACAGCAAACCTACGAGCAGTACTTC.

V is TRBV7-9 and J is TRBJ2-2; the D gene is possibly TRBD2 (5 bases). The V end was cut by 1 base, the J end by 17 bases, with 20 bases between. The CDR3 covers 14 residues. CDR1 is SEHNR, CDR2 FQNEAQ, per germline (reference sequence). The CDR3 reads CASSLDHREGQHFF. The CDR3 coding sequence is TGTGCCAGCAGCTTAGATCACCGCGAGGGCCAGCACTTTTTT.

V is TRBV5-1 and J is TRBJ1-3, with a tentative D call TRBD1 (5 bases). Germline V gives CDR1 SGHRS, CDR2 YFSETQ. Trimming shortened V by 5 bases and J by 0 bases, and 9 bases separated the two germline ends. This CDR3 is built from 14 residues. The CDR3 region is CASSQGASGNTIYF. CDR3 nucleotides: TGCGCCAGCAGTCAGGGCGCCTCTGGAAACACCATATATTTT.

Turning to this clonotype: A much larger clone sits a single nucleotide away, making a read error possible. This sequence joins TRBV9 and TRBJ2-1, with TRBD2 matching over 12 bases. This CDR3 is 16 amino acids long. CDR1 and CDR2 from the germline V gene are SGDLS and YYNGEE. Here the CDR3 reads CASSLGSLAGGYEQSF. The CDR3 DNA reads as TGTGCCAGCAGCTTGGGTTCACTAGCGGGGGGCTATGAGCAGTCCTTC.

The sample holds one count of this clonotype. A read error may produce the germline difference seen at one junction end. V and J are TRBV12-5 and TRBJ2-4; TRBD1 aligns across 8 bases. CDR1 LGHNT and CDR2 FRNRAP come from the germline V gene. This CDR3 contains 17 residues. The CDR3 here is CASGLSTGAGAKNIQYF. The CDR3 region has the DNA TGTGCCAGTGGTTTATCGACAGGGGCGGGGGCCAAAAACATTCAGTACTTC.

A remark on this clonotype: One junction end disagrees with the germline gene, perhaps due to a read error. The DNA for the CDR3 is TGTGCCAGCAGATGGGACAGAGCTAACTACGAGCAGACCTTC. This gives the protein CASRWDRANYEQTF. The V and J genes are TRBV7-2 and TRBJ2-7, with TRBD1 identical over 7 bases. The CDR3 is 14 residues long. The V gene's germline CDR1 is SGHTA and CDR2 FQGNSA.

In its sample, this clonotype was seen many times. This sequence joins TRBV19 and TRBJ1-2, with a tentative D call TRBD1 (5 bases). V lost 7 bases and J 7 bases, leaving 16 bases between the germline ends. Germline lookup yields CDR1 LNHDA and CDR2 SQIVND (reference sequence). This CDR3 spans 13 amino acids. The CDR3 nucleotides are TGTGCCAGTACTGGGGACCCCTTTGTTGGCTACACCTTC. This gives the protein CASTGDPFVGYTF.

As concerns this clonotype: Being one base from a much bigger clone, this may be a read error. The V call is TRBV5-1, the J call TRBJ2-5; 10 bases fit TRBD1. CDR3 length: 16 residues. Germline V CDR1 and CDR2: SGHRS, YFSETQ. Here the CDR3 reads CTSSFGDRGQQETQYF. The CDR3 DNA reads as TGCACCAGCAGCTTCGGTGACAGGGGGCAGCAAGAGACCCAGTACTTC. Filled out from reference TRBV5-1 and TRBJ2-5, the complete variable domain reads KAGVTQTPRYLIKTRGQQVTLSCSPISGHRSVSWYQQTPGQGLQFLFEYFSETQRNKGNFPGRFSGRQFSNSRSEMNVSTLELGDSALYLCTSSFGDRGQQETQYFGPGTRLLVL.

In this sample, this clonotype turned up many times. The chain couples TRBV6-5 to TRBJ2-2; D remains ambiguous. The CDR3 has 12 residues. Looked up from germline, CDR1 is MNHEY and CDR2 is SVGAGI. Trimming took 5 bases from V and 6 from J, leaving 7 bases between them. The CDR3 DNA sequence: TGTGCCAGCAGTCCGAGACCCGGGGAGCTGTTTTTT. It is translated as CASSPRPGELFF.

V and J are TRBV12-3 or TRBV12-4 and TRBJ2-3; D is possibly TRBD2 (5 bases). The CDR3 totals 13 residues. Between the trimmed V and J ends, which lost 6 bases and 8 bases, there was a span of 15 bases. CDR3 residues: CASSAPSLATQYF. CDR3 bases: TGTGCCAGCAGCGCCCCAAGCCTAGCTACGCAGTATTTT.